The entry below gives a single T cell receptor (beta chain) sequence along with its context. Its antigen is unknown. The junction and the germline gene differ at one end; a read error may be behind it. This entry belongs to a study of tumor and adjacent non-tumor tissue in lung cancer. Study information: Stage I to III disease affected some 11 men and several women aged about 31 to 76.

Study-level points and caveats: In normal lung, the top 100 clones were significantly more dominant than in tumor. Tumor TCR diversity, when higher, was linked to shorter survival.

Three rounds of nested PCR, following a modified ARM-PCR protocol, produced the TCRbeta library. TCRdb re-called the multiplex PCR reads with MiXCR, one entry per CDR3 protein. The sample has 69,000 or so distinct CDR3 sequences; around four fifths are singletons. CDR3 size: 12 residues. CDR1 is DFQATT and CDR2 is SNEGSKA in the germline V gene (reference sequence). No cell sorting was done before RNA was extracted from the tissue. Donors were chemotherapy-naive, newly diagnosed lung cancer surgical patients in China, August–November 2014. Sequenced: lung tumor tissue. This sequence was found in a man in his 60s with non-small cell lung cancer. J is TRBJ2-5 and V is TRBV20-1; either TRBD1 or TRBD2 may supply D (5 bases each). The DNA of the CDR3 is TGCAGTGCCCTGGGACGGCTAGAGACCCAGTACTTT. Translated, it gives CSALGRLETQYF.